The 32 T cell receptor beta chains reported below all come from one sample, sequenced in a study of identical twins. TCRdb independently ran MiXCR on the 5' RACE reads; one entry per CDR3 protein. The sample carries about 720,000 distinct CDR3 sequences, 15% to 20% recorded once. The same sample was also studied in work on T cells expressing NK-cell markers.

Sequenced sample: PBMCs. These receptors all stem from a young woman in good health.

This clonotype appeared many times. The chain links TRBV12-3 or TRBV12-4 to TRBJ1-2; no clear D gene. V lost 4 bases, J lost 3 bases, and 3 bases lay in between. The CDR3 contains 11 residues. CDR3 nucleotides: TGTGCCAGCAGTTCGTACTATGGCTACACCTTC. This translates into CASSSYYGYTF.

This clonotype was found a few times. CDR3 protein: CASSPGTLTFNEQFF. The CDR3 bases are TGTGCCAGCAGCCCCGGGACTTTAACATTTAATGAGCAGTTCTTC. The gene calls are TRBV5-6 and TRBJ2-1; weak D call: TRBD2 (6 bases). Germline CDR1 is SGHDT and CDR2 is YYEEEE. The CDR3 spans 15 residues. The germline V and J ends were trimmed by 4 bases and 7 bases, with 18 bases remaining between them.

Note on this clonotype: The junction and the germline gene differ at one end; a read error may be behind it. The genes are TRBV12-3 or TRBV12-4 and TRBJ2-7; TRBD2 might be the D (5 bases). This CDR3 region has 14 residues. The CDR3: CASSLASSSYEQYF. The CDR3 DNA reads as TGTGCCAGCAGTCTAGCCAGTAGCTCCTACGAGCAGTACTTC.

The rearrangement links TRBV6-1 to TRBJ2-7; either TRBD1 or TRBD2 may fit D (6 bases each). V was cut by 8 bases and J by 6 bases, with 26 bases left in between. The germline gives CDR1 MNHNS, CDR2 SASEGT. This CDR3 has 16 residues. The CDR3 nucleotides are TGTGCCAGCTTCGTTTGGCTAGGGGGGATCCCCATCGAGCAGTACTTC. Protein product: CASFVWLGGIPIEQYF.

V and J are TRBV4-3 and TRBJ2-1, with 12 bases identical to TRBD1. The CDR3 has 16 residues. Germline V gene sequence: CDR1 LGHNA, CDR2 YSLEER. With 1 base clipped from V and 9 bases from J, the junction kept 7 bases outside the gene matches. CDR3 sequence reads: CASSQVWDRGLGEQFF. CDR3 nucleotide sequence: TGCGCCAGCAGCCAAGTTTGGGACAGGGGGCTTGGTGAGCAGTTCTTC.

This clonotype appeared many times. The chain has TRBV7-2 and TRBJ1-1; 8 nucleotides agree with TRBD1. The germline V gene encodes CDR1 SGHTA and CDR2 FQGNSA. The V segment lost 5 bases and the J segment 1 base; nucleotides outside the gene matches: 3. The CDR3 has 14 amino acids. The CDR3 DNA is TGTGCCAGCAGCCGACAGGGGTGGAACACTGAAGCTTTCTTT. It is translated as CASSRQGWNTEAFF.

The sample holds many counts of this clonotype. The chain recombines TRBV15 with TRBJ2-3; D gene uncertain. This CDR3 is 13 amino acids long. V lost 1 base and J lost 4, with 6 bases in between. Germline assignment: CDR1 LNHNV and CDR2 YYDKDF (reference sequence). CDR3 sequence (DNA): TGTGCCACCAGCAGAGTGGTGGCAGATACGCAGTATTTT. Translation gives CATSRVVADTQYF.

This clonotype showed up just a few times. This chain joins TRBV6-5 and TRBJ1-4; the D is unclear. Germline-derived CDR1 and CDR2 are MNHEY and SVGAGI. The CDR3 has 15 amino acids. Between the trimmed V and J ends, which lost 0 bases and 5 bases, there was a span of 10 bases. The CDR3 region has the DNA TGTGCCAGCAGTTACTCCCCGCACGTGAATGAAAAACTGTTTTTT. Encoded protein: CASSYSPHVNEKLFF.

Note on this clonotype: The junction does not match germline at one end; this may be a read error. This chain joins TRBV6-2 or TRBV6-3 and TRBJ2-3; tentative D call: TRBD1 (6 bases). Germline V lookup: CDR1 MNHEY, CDR2 SVGEGT. CDR3 size: 13 residues. CDR3 in amino acids: CASRGTSPETQYF. DNA of the CDR3: TGTGCCAGCAGGGGGACATCACCGGAGACCCAGTACTTT.

The sample holds a few counts of this clonotype. The V and J genes are TRBV5-1 and TRBJ2-5; tentatively, D is TRBD1 or TRBD2 (5 bases each). Germline V gene sequence: CDR1 SGHRS, CDR2 YFSETQ. The CDR3 loop spans 15 amino acids. The V and J ends lost 3 bases and 2 bases respectively, with 14 bases between them. The CDR3: CASSSVPGRQETQYF. DNA for the CDR3: TGCGCCAGCAGCTCCGTACCGGGACGGCAAGAGACCCAGTACTTC.

This clonotype has a handful of counts. The chain joins TRBV12-3 or TRBV12-4 to TRBJ1-4; D is undetermined. Trimming removed 1 base at V and 11 bases at J, with 20 bases between. This CDR3 is 16 amino acids long. The CDR3 bases are TGTGCCAGCAGTTTAGGGATCACTGACCCGGATCCTAAACTGTTTTTT. Translating it yields CASSLGITDPDPKLFF.

The chain couples TRBV10-3 to TRBJ2-5; 8 bases map to TRBD2. The CDR3 is 15 amino acids. CDR1 is ENHRY, CDR2 SYGVKD, per germline. Trimming took 3 bases from V and 1 from J; bases not matched to a gene: 4. The CDR3 sequence: CAISDGLAGQETQYF. The CDR3 region has the DNA TGTGCCATCAGTGATGGTCTAGCGGGCCAAGAGACCCAGTACTTC.

In its sample, this clonotype was seen a few times. The chain is built from TRBV12-3 or TRBV12-4 and TRBJ2-3; D is tentatively TRBD1 or TRBD2 (6 bases each). V dropped 3 bases and J dropped 2 bases, with 24 bases sitting between them. This CDR3 spans 19 amino acids. CDR3 coding DNA: TGTGCCAGCAGTTTGGGGGGTAGATTCGTCCTGGGGGCCACAGATACGCAGTATTTT. It specifies CASSLGGRFVLGATDTQYF.

The chain combines TRBV12-3 or TRBV12-4 with TRBJ1-5, with 7 nucleotides matching TRBD1. Losses at the gene ends were 5 bases for V and 7 bases for J; bases not matched to a gene: 5. CDR3 length equals 13 residues. CDR3: CASSDRVRQPQHF. The CDR3, as DNA: TGTGCCAGCAGTGACAGGGTTAGGCAGCCCCAGCATTTT.

There are a few counts of this clonotype. The V and J genes are TRBV10-3 and TRBJ2-1; 9 nucleotides match TRBD2. V was clipped by 8 bases and J by 5 bases; unmatched bases: 7. The germline CDR1 and CDR2 sequences are ENHRY and SYGVKD. The CDR3 consists of 14 residues. CDR3 region: CAIGQGLAHNEQFF. The CDR3 DNA reads TGTGCCATCGGACAAGGACTAGCGCACAATGAGCAGTTCTTC.

The chain joins TRBV6-2 or TRBV6-3 to TRBJ1-2; D gene uncertain. The CDR3 covers 14 residues. The germline V gene has CDR1 MNHEY and CDR2 SVGEGT. V was cut by 4 bases and J by 8 bases, with 17 bases left in between. The chain's CDR3 is CASSSPWPLEGYTF. The CDR3 DNA sequence: TGTGCCAGCAGTTCTCCATGGCCCCTGGAGGGCTACACCTTC.

The chain joins TRBV29-1 to TRBJ2-7, with 11 bases lining up with TRBD2. The CDR3 loop spans 15 amino acids. The junction had 7 bases not matched to a gene; V was cut back by 4 bases and J by 2 bases. Germline-derived CDR1 and CDR2 are SQVTM and ANQGSEA. Here the CDR3 reads CSVGLAGGRTYEQYF. CDR3 bases: TGCAGCGTTGGGCTAGCGGGAGGACGCACCTACGAGCAGTACTTC.

The chain joins TRBV4-1 to TRBJ2-1, with a weak D call TRBD2 (6 bases). The V gene lost 5 bases and the J gene lost 2 bases, with 13 bases spanning the gap. Germline lookup yields CDR1 MGHRA and CDR2 YSYEKL. CDR3 length: 15 amino acids. CDR3: CASSNLADTYNEQFF. CDR3 DNA: TGCGCCAGCAGCAACTTAGCGGATACCTACAATGAGCAGTTCTTC.

This chain joins TRBV11-2 and TRBJ2-3; TRBD2 aligns across 9 bases. V lost 0 bases to trimming and J lost 5 bases; unmatched junction nucleotides: 6. This CDR3 region has 16 residues. Per the germline V gene, CDR1 is SGHAT and CDR2 is FQNNGV. For the CDR3, the DNA is TGTGCCAGCAGCTTAGAGTTTAGCGGGAGAGGAGATACGCAGTATTTT. It yields the protein CASSLEFSGRGDTQYF. Looking up the rest from reference TRBV11-2 and TRBJ2-3 gives the full variable domain: EAGVAQSPRYKIIEKRQSVAFWCNPISGHATLYWYQQILGQGPKLLIQFQNNGVVDDSQLPKDRFSAERLKGVDSTLKIQPAKLEDSAVYLCASSLEFSGRGDTQYFGPGTRLTVL.

In nucleotides, the CDR3 is TGTGCCAGCAGCCAAGTCGGGGAGCTGTTTTTT. Protein product: CASSQVGELFF. This chain connects TRBV3-1 to TRBJ2-2; no clear D. CDR1 and CDR2 from the germline V gene are LGHDT and YNNKEL (reference sequence). The CDR3 sequence is 11 residues long. Trimming stripped 1 base from V and 7 bases from J, with 1 base between.

J is TRBJ2-7 and V is TRBV9, with 7 bases aligning to TRBD2. This CDR3 has 14 residues. V lost 4 bases, J lost 7 bases, and 11 bases stayed unmatched. Germline values: CDR1 SGDLS, CDR2 YYNGEE. The CDR3 sequence is CASSPSGASVEQYF. DNA of the CDR3: TGTGCCAGCAGCCCAAGCGGGGCCTCGGTAGAGCAGTACTTC.

This clonotype has a handful of counts. This chain uses TRBV7-9 with TRBJ1-2, with no clear D. V lost 5 bases and J 4 bases, leaving 11 bases between the germline ends. The CDR3 runs to 13 residues. Germline CDR1 is SEHNR and CDR2 is FQNEAQ (reference sequence). The CDR3 DNA reads as TGTGCCAGCAGCCGCGAGGAGAGCTATGGCTACACCTTC. As protein: CASSREESYGYTF.

This clonotype came up many times. V and J are TRBV12-3 or TRBV12-4 and TRBJ2-7; weak D call: TRBD1 (6 bases). The V end was cut by 7 bases, the J end by 0 bases, with 10 bases between. This CDR3 spans 13 amino acids. In DNA form, the CDR3 reads TGTGCCAGCACTTTGGACAGCTCCTACGAGCAGTACTTC. Its translation: CASTLDSSYEQYF.

This rearrangement joins TRBV27 to TRBJ2-7; D may match TRBD1 or TRBD2 (5 bases each). The CDR3 extends over 14 amino acids. The ends were cut back, 7 bases at V and 6 bases at J, with 19 bases in the middle. Per the germline V gene, CDR1 is MNHEY and CDR2 is SMNVEV (reference sequence). The CDR3 bases are TGTGCCAGCAACGATAGGGGACGGGGACGCGAGCAGTACTTC. Translating it yields CASNDRGRGREQYF.

This clonotype was recorded a few times. The rearrangement joins TRBV10-1 to TRBJ2-5; D remains unclear. Germline CDR1 is WNHNN and CDR2 is SYGVQD (reference sequence). This CDR3 region has 14 residues. V gave up 0 bases and J gave up 2 bases, with 7 bases separating them. CDR3 in amino acids: CASSESRQQETQYF. CDR3 sequence (DNA): TGCGCCAGCAGTGAGTCTCGGCAGCAAGAGACCCAGTACTTC.

The V and J genes are TRBV20-1 and TRBJ1-1; maybe TRBD1 (6 bases). The germline V and J ends were trimmed by 3 bases and 1 base, with 15 bases remaining between them. Germline loops: CDR1 DFQATT, CDR2 SNEGSKA (reference sequence). The CDR3 is made up of 15 amino acids. The CDR3 sequence is CSASSGDGGNTEAFF. The CDR3 DNA reads TGCAGTGCTAGTTCAGGGGATGGGGGGAACACTGAAGCTTTCTTT.

CDR3 in DNA: TGTGCCATCCGAGGACGGGGAGGGACAGATACGCAGTATTTT. Its protein is CAIRGRGGTDTQYF. The V and J genes are TRBV10-3 and TRBJ2-3; 7 nucleotides align to TRBD2. V trimming: 8 bases; J trimming: 3 bases; junction bases outside the gene matches: 8. The germline CDR1 and CDR2 sequences are ENHRY and SYGVKD. CDR3 length equals 14 residues.

This clonotype was seen a few times. This sequence joins TRBV20-1 and TRBJ2-3; 9 bases align to TRBD2. Trimming took 6 bases from V and 8 from J; bases not matched to a gene: 12. Germline values: CDR1 DFQATT, CDR2 SNEGSKA (reference sequence). The CDR3 runs 14 residues. The CDR3 bases are TGCAGTGCCTCAGCGGGGGGTATCCGGGGTACGCAGTATTTT. Encoded protein: CSASAGGIRGTQYF.

This chain links TRBV19 with TRBJ1-1; D is unresolved. Between the trimmed V and J ends, which lost 5 bases and 10 bases, there was a span of 14 bases. The germline gives CDR1 LNHDA, CDR2 SQIVND (reference sequence). CDR3 length: 12 residues. CDR3 loop: CASSATRRVAFF. As DNA, the CDR3 is TGTGCCAGTAGTGCGACACGACGCGTAGCTTTCTTT.

This clonotype came up a few times. The CDR3 DNA reads TGCAGCGTTGAAAATTACAGGAACTATGGCTACACCTTC. Residues: CSVENYRNYGYTF. The chain carries TRBV29-1 and TRBJ1-2; maybe TRBD1 (5 bases). Trimming removed 2 bases at V and 2 bases at J, with 9 bases between. This CDR3 region has 13 residues. Germline CDR1 is SQVTM and CDR2 is ANQGSEA.

The chain joins TRBV12-3 or TRBV12-4 to TRBJ1-5; perhaps TRBD1 as D (5 bases). V was clipped by 0 bases and J by 2 bases, with 11 bases between them. The CDR3 extends over 16 amino acids. The CDR3 loop is CASSLAQGAGNQPQHF. CDR3 nucleotide sequence: TGTGCCAGCAGTTTAGCTCAGGGAGCGGGCAATCAGCCCCAGCATTTT.

This clonotype was recorded a few times. CDR3 coding DNA: TGCAGTGCCAACCGGGACAGGGATCGCGCTGAAGCTTTCTTT. Protein product: CSANRDRDRAEAFF. The rearrangement links TRBV20-1 to TRBJ1-1, with 9 nucleotides matching TRBD1. There are 14 residues in the CDR3. Unmatched junction bases numbered 11, after V lost 6 bases and J lost 6 bases. Germline V lookup: CDR1 DFQATT, CDR2 SNEGSKA (reference sequence).